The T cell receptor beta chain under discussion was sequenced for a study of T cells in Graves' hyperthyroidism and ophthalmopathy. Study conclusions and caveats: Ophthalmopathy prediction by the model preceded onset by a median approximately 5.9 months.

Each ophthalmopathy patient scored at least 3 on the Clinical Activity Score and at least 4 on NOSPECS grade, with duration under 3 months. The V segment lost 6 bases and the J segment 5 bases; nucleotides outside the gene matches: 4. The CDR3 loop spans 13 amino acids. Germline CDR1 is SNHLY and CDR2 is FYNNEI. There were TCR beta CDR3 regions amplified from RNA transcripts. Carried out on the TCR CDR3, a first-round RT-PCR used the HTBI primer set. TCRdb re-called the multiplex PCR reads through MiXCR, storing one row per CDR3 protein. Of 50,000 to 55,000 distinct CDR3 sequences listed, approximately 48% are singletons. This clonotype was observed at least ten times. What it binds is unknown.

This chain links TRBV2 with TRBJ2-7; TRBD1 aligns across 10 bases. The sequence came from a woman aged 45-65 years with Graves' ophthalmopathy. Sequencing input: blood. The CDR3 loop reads CASRDRGSHEQYF. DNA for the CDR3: TGTGCCAGCAGGGACAGGGGGTCCCACGAGCAGTACTTC.